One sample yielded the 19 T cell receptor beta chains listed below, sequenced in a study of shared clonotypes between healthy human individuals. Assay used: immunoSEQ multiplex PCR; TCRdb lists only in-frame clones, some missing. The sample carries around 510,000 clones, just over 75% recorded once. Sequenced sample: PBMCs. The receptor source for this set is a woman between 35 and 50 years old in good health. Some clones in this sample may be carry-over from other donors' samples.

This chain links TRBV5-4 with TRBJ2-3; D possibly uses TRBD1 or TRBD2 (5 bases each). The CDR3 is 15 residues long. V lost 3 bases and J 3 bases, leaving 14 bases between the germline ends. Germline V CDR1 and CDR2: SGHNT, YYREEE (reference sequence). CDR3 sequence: CASSSRSEGTDTQYF. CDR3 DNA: TGTGCCAGCAGCTCCCGATCCGAGGGGACAGATACGCAGTATTTT.

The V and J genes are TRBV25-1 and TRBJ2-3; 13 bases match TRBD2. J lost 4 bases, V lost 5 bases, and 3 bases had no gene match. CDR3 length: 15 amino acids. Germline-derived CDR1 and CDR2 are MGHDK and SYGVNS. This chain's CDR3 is CASSLLAGGSDTQYF. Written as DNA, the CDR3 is TGTGCCAGCAGTTTACTAGCGGGAGGGTCAGATACGCAGTATTTT.

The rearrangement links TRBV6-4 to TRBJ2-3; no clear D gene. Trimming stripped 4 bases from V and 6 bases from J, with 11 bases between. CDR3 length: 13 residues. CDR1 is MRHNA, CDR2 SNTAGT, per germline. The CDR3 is CASSASTVDTQYF. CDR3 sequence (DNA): TGTGCCAGCAGTGCCTCCACTGTGGATACGCAGTATTTT.

The CDR3 DNA sequence: TGTGCCAGCAGCCCTACCTTGGGGGACCAAGAGACCCAGTACTTC. This encodes CASSPTLGDQETQYF. The gene calls are TRBV7-9 and TRBJ2-5; possibly TRBD1 or TRBD2 for D (5 bases each). CDR1 and CDR2 from the germline V gene are SEHNR and FQNEAQ (reference sequence). Trimming pared 5 bases from V and 0 bases from J, leaving 13 bases between. This CDR3 has 15 residues. The whole variable domain, remainder taken from reference TRBV7-9 and TRBJ2-5, is DTGVSQNPRHKITKRGQNVTFRCDPISEHNRLYWYRQTLGQGPEFLTYFQNEAQLEKSRLLSDRFSAERPKGSFSTLEIQRTEQGDSAMYLCASSPTLGDQETQYFGPGTRLLVL.

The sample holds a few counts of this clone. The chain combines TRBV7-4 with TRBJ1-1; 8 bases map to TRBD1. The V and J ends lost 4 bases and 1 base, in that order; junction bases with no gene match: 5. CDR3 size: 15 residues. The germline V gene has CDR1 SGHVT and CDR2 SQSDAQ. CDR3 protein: CASSSRGLGNTEAFF. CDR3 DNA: TGTGCCAGCAGCTCCAGGGGGCTTGGGAACACTGAAGCTTTCTTT.

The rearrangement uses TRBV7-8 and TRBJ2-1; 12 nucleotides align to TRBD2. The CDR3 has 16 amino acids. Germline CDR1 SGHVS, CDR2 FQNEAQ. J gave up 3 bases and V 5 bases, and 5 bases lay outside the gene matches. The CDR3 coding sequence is TGTGCCAGCAGCCTCTCGACTAGCGGGAGCTACAATGAGCAGTTCTTC. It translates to CASSLSTSGSYNEQFF.

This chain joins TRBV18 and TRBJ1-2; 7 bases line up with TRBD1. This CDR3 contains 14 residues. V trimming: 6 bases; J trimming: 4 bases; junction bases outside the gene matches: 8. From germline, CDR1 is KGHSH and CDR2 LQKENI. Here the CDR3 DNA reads TGTGCCAGCTCTCCGGACAGGTCGGGCTATGGCTACACCTTC. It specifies CASSPDRSGYGYTF.

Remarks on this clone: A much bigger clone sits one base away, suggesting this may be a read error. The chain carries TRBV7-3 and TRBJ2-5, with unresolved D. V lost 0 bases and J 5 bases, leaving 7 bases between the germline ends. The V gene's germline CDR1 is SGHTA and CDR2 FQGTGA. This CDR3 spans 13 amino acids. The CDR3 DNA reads TGTGCCAGCAGCTTAACTCCCCGGGAGACCCAGTACTTC. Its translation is CASSLTPRETQYF.

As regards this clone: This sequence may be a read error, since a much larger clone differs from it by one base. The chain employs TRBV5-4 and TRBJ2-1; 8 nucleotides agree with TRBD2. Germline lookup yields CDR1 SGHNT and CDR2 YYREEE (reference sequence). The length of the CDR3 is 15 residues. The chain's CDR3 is CAISFGLASNNEQFF. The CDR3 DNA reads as TGTGCCATCAGCTTCGGACTAGCCTCAAACAATGAGCAGTTCTTC.

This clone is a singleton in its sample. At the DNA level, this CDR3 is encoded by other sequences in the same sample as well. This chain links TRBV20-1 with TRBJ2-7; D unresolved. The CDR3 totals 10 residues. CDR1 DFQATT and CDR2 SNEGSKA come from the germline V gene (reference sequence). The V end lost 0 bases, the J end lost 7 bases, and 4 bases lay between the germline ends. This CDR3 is CSAREGEQYF. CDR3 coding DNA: TGCAGTGCTAGAGAGGGGGAGCAGTACTTC.

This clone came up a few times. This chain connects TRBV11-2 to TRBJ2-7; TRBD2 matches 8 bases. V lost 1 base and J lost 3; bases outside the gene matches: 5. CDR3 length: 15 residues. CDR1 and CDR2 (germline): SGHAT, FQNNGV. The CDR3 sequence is CASSLVAGGVYEQYF. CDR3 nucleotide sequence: TGTGCCAGCAGCTTAGTTGCGGGAGGCGTCTACGAGCAGTACTTC.

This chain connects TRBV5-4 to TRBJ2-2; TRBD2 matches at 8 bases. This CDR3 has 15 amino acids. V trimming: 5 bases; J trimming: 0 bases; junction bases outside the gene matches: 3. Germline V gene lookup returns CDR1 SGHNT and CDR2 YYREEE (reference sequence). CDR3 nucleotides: TGTGCCAGCAGATTTAGCGGGACGAACACCGGGGAGCTGTTTTTT. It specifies CASRFSGTNTGELFF. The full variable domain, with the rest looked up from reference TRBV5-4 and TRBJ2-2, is ETGVTQSPTHLIKTRGQQVTLRCSSQSGHNTVSWYQQALGQGPQFIFQYYREEENGRGNFPPRFSGLQFPNYSSELNVNALELDDSALYLCASRFSGTNTGELFFGEGSRLTVL.

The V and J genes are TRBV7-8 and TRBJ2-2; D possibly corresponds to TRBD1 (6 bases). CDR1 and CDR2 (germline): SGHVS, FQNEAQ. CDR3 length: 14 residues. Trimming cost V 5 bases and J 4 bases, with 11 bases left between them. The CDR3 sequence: CASSTTGATGELFF. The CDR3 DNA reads TGTGCCAGCAGCACGACAGGAGCCACCGGGGAGCTGTTTTTT.

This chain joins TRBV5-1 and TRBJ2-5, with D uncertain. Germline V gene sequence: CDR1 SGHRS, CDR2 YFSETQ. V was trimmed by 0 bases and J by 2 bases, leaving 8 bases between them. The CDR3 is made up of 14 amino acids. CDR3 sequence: CASSLAFGQETQYF. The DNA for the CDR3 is TGCGCCAGCAGCTTGGCCTTCGGTCAAGAGACCCAGTACTTC.

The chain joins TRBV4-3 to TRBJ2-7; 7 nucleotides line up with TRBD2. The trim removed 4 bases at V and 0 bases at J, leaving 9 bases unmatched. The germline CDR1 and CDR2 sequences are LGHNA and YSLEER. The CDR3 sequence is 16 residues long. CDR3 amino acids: CASSPGGGASSYEQYF. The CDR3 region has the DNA TGCGCCAGCAGCCCGGGGGGTGGGGCCAGCTCCTACGAGCAGTACTTC.

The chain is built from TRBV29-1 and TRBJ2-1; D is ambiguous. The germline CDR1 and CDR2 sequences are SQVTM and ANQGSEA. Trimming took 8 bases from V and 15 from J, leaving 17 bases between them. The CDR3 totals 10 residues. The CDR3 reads CSRPGRFGFF. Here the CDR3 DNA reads TGCAGCCGGCCGGGCCGTTTTGGGTTCTTC.

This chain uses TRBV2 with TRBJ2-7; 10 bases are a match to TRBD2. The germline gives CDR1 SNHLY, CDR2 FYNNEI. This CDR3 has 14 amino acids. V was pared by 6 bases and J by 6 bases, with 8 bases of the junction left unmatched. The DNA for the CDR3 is TGTGCCAGCAGCGAGGGACTAGCGATCGGCGAGCAGTACTTC. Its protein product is CASSEGLAIGEQYF.

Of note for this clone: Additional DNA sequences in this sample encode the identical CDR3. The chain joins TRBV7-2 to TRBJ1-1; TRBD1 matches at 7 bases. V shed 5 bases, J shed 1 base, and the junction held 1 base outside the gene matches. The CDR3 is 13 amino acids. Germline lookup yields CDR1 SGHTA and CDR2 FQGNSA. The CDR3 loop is CASSRQGNTEAFF. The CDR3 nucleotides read TGTGCCAGCAGCCGACAGGGGAACACTGAAGCTTTCTTT.

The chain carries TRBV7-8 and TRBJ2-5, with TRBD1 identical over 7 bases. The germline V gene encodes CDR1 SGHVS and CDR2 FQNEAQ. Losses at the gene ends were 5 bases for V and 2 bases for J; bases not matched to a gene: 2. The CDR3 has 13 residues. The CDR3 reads CASSQDRQETQYF. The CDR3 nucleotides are TGTGCCAGCAGCCAGGACAGGCAAGAGACCCAGTACTTC.